The 8 T cell receptor beta chains below were found in one sample sequenced in a study of identical twins (dated by TCRdb to about 2016). Library creation used 5' RACE. Data came from an Illumina HiSeq 2000. The public reads were run again by TCRdb, first through fastp at Q25 and then through MiXCR, and only productive beta chains were kept. Rows are unified per CDR3 protein, each entry keeping the most common DNA and genes. Recorded for this sample are fewer than 650,000 distinct CDR3 sequences; less than 9% of them occurred a single time. The ten largest account for over 1.5% of the sample. These data are also associated with another study on yellow fever vaccine responses in identical twins.

The sequencing input was PBMCs. The origin of the receptors is a woman aged 18-29 years in good health.

The rearrangement joins TRBV29-1 to TRBJ2-3; 8 nucleotides align to TRBD1. The CDR3 covers 12 residues. J lost 3 bases, V lost 8 bases, and 4 bases had no gene match. Germline V gene lookup returns CDR1 SQVTM and CDR2 ANQGSEA. The CDR3 loop reads CSFYRGTDTQYF. CDR3 bases: TGCAGCTTTTACAGGGGGACAGATACGCAGTATTTT.

This chain connects TRBV6-4 to TRBJ2-1; D tentatively reads TRBD1 or TRBD2 (5 bases each). CDR1 and CDR2 (germline): MRHNA, SNTAGT. This CDR3 is built from 13 residues. Trimming removed 4 bases at V and 6 bases at J, with 10 bases between. Here the CDR3 reads CASSAGTANEQFF. The DNA of the CDR3 is TGTGCCAGCAGTGCAGGGACCGCCAATGAGCAGTTCTTC.

This clonotype was found a few times. The chain joins TRBV4-1 to TRBJ2-7; 9 bases line up with TRBD1. The V gene end was trimmed by 1 base and the J gene end by 6 bases; junction bases not matched to a gene: 7. Per the germline V gene, CDR1 is MGHRA and CDR2 is YSYEKL. CDR3 length: 15 amino acids. The chain's CDR3 is CASSQARTGVGEQYF. CDR3 nucleotides: TGCGCCAGCAGCCAAGCGCGGACAGGGGTGGGCGAGCAGTACTTC.

In this sample, this clonotype turned up a few times. The genes are TRBV10-3 and TRBJ2-3; 11 bases are a match to TRBD2. The CDR3 runs to 16 residues. The V and J ends lost 6 bases and 4 bases, in that order; junction bases with no gene match: 9. From germline, CDR1 is ENHRY and CDR2 SYGVKD. As DNA, the CDR3 is TGTGCCATCAGGGGTAGCGGGGGGGGCGTTGCAGATACGCAGTATTTT. Translation gives CAIRGSGGGVADTQYF.

This sequence joins TRBV5-1 and TRBJ1-1, with D perhaps matching TRBD1 (5 bases). The CDR3 length is 14 residues. Germline CDR1 is SGHRS and CDR2 is YFSETQ. The V gene lost 5 bases and the J gene lost 3 bases, with 14 bases spanning the gap. DNA of the CDR3: TGCGCCAGCAGTGAAGGCAGGGCATACACTGAAGCTTTCTTT. Residues: CASSEGRAYTEAFF.

This clonotype was detected a few times. The chain has TRBV14 and TRBJ1-1; TRBD1 aligns across 7 bases. CDR1 is SGHDN, CDR2 FVKESK, per germline. Trimming cost V 0 bases and J 3 bases; bases outside gene matches: 7. This CDR3 has 16 amino acids. This CDR3 is CASSQDRGLLDTEAFF. DNA of the CDR3: TGTGCCAGCAGCCAAGATAGGGGGCTCTTGGACACTGAAGCTTTCTTT. The full variable domain, completed using reference TRBV14 and TRBJ1-1, is EAGVTQFPSHSVIEKGQTVTLRCDPISGHDNLYWYRRVMGKEIKFLLHFVKESKQDESGMPNNRFLAERTGGTYSTLKVQPAELEDSGVYFCASSQDRGLLDTEAFFGQGTRLTVV.

The chain couples TRBV6-1 to TRBJ2-7, with D possibly being TRBD2 (5 bases). Germline values: CDR1 MNHNS, CDR2 SASEGT. The length of the CDR3 is 14 residues. Trimming pared 5 bases from V and 0 bases from J, leaving 11 bases between. The CDR3 DNA is TGTGCCAGCAGTCCACTAGGAAGCTCCTACGAGCAGTACGTC. Its protein product is CASSPLGSSYEQYV.

This clonotype was counted ten times or more. The rearrangement joins TRBV3-1 to TRBJ2-3; TRBD1 matches 7 bases. CDR3 length equals 16 residues. Germline V lookup: CDR1 LGHDT, CDR2 YNNKEL (reference sequence). V was clipped by 0 bases and J by 3 bases; unmatched bases: 6. The CDR3 DNA reads as TGTGCCAGCAGCCAAGAGACAGGGTCAGGGACAGATACGCAGTATTTT. This gives the protein CASSQETGSGTDTQYF.